Each of the 29 T cell receptor beta chains below was sequenced from the same sample in a study of T cells after yellow fever vaccination. TCRdb fed the 5' RACE reads into MiXCR, producing one record per CDR3 protein. The repertoire holds 150,000 to 200,000 distinct CDR3 sequences, 11% seen once, with approximately 34% in the top ten. The starting material was CD8+ T cells sorted from PBMCs, obtained 15 days after the yellow fever booster vaccination. The receptors originated from a man aged 18 to 30 who received the YFV17D yellow fever vaccine.

The chain recombines TRBV15 with TRBJ1-1, with D possibly being TRBD1 (6 bases). Germline CDR1 and CDR2: LNHNV and YYDKDF (reference sequence). The V gene lost 5 bases and the J gene lost 3 bases, with 16 bases spanning the gap. The CDR3 is made up of 15 amino acids. DNA of the CDR3: TGTGCCACCAGCCAGTGGACAGCGAAGGACACTGAAGCTTTCTTT. Translated: CATSQWTAKDTEAFF.

This clonotype was seen at least ten times. The V gene is TRBV9, the J gene TRBJ2-5; D remains ambiguous. Trimming cost V 0 bases and J 4 bases, with 16 bases left between them. The CDR3 totals 16 residues. From germline, CDR1 is SGDLS and CDR2 YYNGEE. Here the CDR3 DNA reads TGTGCCAGCAGCGTAGATGGTACGGGCCGTCCAGAGACCCAGTACTTC. This codes for CASSVDGTGRPETQYF.

This clonotype has only a few counts. The chain combines TRBV4-3 with TRBJ2-2, with a tentative D call TRBD2 (5 bases). Per the germline V gene, CDR1 is LGHNA and CDR2 is YSLEER. CDR3 length equals 15 residues. Trimming took off 0 bases at V and 5 bases at J, with 10 bases between the two ends. CDR3 region: CASSQDETITGELFF. DNA for the CDR3: TGCGCCAGCAGCCAAGACGAGACTATTACCGGGGAGCTGTTTTTT.

This rearrangement joins TRBV15 to TRBJ1-5, with D unresolved. The V and J ends lost 3 bases and 8 bases respectively, with 17 bases between them. The CDR3 is 15 amino acids. Germline loops: CDR1 LNHNV, CDR2 YYDKDF (reference sequence). As DNA, the CDR3 is TGTGCCACCAGCAGGCCTCCAGCCAAGGTTGAGCCCCAGCATTTT. It translates to CATSRPPAKVEPQHF.

This chain connects TRBV6-2 or TRBV6-3 to TRBJ2-1; TRBD2 matches at 11 bases. This CDR3 spans 15 amino acids. Germline V gene lookup returns CDR1 MNHEY and CDR2 SVGEGT. The V and J ends lost 3 bases and 6 bases, in that order; junction bases with no gene match: 4. CDR3 loop: CASSYSGGAPNEQFF. The CDR3 bases are TGTGCCAGCAGTTATAGCGGGGGGGCCCCCAATGAGCAGTTCTTC.

Comment on this clonotype: No conserved phenylalanine or tryptophan ends this CDR3, so it is likely a read error. The chain recombines TRBV11-1 with TRBJ2-1, with 13 positions matching TRBD2. The CDR3 spans 15 residues. Losses at the gene ends were 5 bases for V and 8 bases for J; bases not matched to a gene: 6. Per germline, CDR1 SGHAT and CDR2 FQDESV (reference sequence). The CDR3 spells CASSDTSGGVDEQFL. The CDR3 DNA sequence: TGTGCCAGCAGCGACACTAGCGGGGGGGTCGATGAGCAGTTCTTA.

The chain employs TRBV29-1 and TRBJ1-2; 7 nucleotides agree with TRBD1. This CDR3 spans 13 amino acids. The trim removed 2 bases at V and 4 bases at J, leaving 4 bases unmatched. CDR1 is SQVTM, CDR2 ANQGSEA, per germline. CDR3 amino acids: CSVEFNRGYGYTF. CDR3 coding DNA: TGCAGCGTTGAATTTAACAGGGGCTATGGCTACACCTTC.

This clonotype was picked up many times. V is TRBV4-2 and J is TRBJ1-4; maybe TRBD1 (5 bases). The CDR3 has 14 amino acids. V was pared by 1 base and J by 5 bases, with 8 bases between. Germline V gene sequence: CDR1 LGHNA, CDR2 YNFKEQ. The DNA for the CDR3 is TGTGCCAGCAGCCAAGGAGGGGTAAATGAAAAACTGTTTTTT. Protein product: CASSQGGVNEKLFF.

This clonotype has a count of ten or more. The V call is TRBV9, the J call TRBJ1-3; weak D call: TRBD1 (5 bases). The CDR3 contains 15 residues. The germline V and J ends were trimmed by 1 base and 3 bases, with 11 bases remaining between them. Germline V gene lookup returns CDR1 SGDLS and CDR2 YYNGEE. The CDR3 DNA is TGTGCCAGCAGCGTAAAGGGGCTAAATGGAAACACCATATATTTT. Translating gives CASSVKGLNGNTIYF.

This clonotype was counted many times. This chain connects TRBV4-1 to TRBJ1-6; unclear D gene. Germline V gene sequence: CDR1 MGHRA, CDR2 YSYEKL. Trimming stripped 5 bases from V and 6 bases from J, with 5 bases between. The CDR3 extends over 12 amino acids. CDR3: CASSLLNSPLHF. CDR3 nucleotides: TGCGCCAGCAGCTTACTTAATTCACCCCTCCACTTT.

This clonotype was observed a handful of times. V usage is TRBV7-2 and J usage is TRBJ2-2, with D possibly being TRBD2 (6 bases). The V end lost 5 bases, the J end lost 3 bases, and 16 bases lay between the germline ends. The germline V gene has CDR1 SGHTA and CDR2 FQGNSA. The CDR3 covers 16 residues. The CDR3 DNA reads as TGTGCCAGCAGCCAACCGGGCGGGGAGGACACCGGGGAGCTGTTTTTT. It encodes CASSQPGGEDTGELFF.

This clonotype was seen a handful of times. The chain recombines TRBV6-5 with TRBJ2-1, with 12 bases identical to TRBD2. The CDR3 runs 16 residues. Germline CDR1 MNHEY, CDR2 SVGAGI. V dropped 2 bases and J dropped 9; count of bases not matched to a gene: 8. The CDR3 loop reads CASSYPASGGAGEQFF. The CDR3 DNA is TGTGCCAGCAGTTACCCTGCTAGCGGGGGGGCCGGTGAGCAGTTCTTC.

CDR3 amino acids: CASSYSRGRNEQYF. As DNA, the CDR3 is TGTGCCAGCAGTTACTCGAGGGGTAGGAACGAGCAGTACTTC. This chain joins TRBV6-2 or TRBV6-3 and TRBJ2-7; D assignment may be TRBD1 or TRBD2 (5 bases each). Looked up from germline, CDR1 is MNHEY and CDR2 is SVGEGT. Trimming pared 0 bases from V and 5 bases from J, leaving 11 bases between. The CDR3 length is 14 residues.

This clonotype was observed a handful of times. The chain links TRBV6-2 or TRBV6-3 to TRBJ2-7; D unresolved. The CDR3 totals 12 residues. The germline gives CDR1 MNHEY, CDR2 SVGEGT. The CDR3, as DNA: TGTGCCAGCAGTTGGGGATCCTACGAGCAGTATGTC. The encoded protein is CASSWGSYEQYV.

In this sample, this clonotype turned up a few times. The chain couples TRBV27 to TRBJ1-4, with a weak D call TRBD1 (5 bases). Germline assignment: CDR1 MNHEY and CDR2 SMNVEV (reference sequence). Trimming cost V 4 bases and J 4 bases, with 16 bases left between them. CDR3 size: 16 residues. The CDR3 coding sequence is TGTGCCAGCAGTTCCGCGTATGGGACGGATAATGAAAAACTGTTTTTT. It is translated as CASSSAYGTDNEKLFF.

This clonotype was found a few times. The chain links TRBV11-2 to TRBJ1-1; maybe TRBD1 (6 bases). Per germline, CDR1 SGHAT and CDR2 FQNNGV. This CDR3 contains 16 residues. V was pared by 11 bases and J by 12 bases, with 34 bases between. The CDR3 loop reads CAGPSRGTLSRCPSFF. The CDR3 region has the DNA TGTGCCGGCCCGTCGCGAGGGACACTTAGCCGATGTCCCTCTTTCTTT.

This chain joins TRBV7-6 and TRBJ2-7, with D possibly matching TRBD2 (7 bases). Germline CDR1 is SGHVS and CDR2 is FNYEAQ. CDR3 size: 13 residues. V was cut by 3 bases and J by 6 bases, with 12 bases left in between. The CDR3 region is CASSLAGAPEQYF. Here the CDR3 DNA reads TGTGCCAGCAGCTTGGCGGGGGCGCCCGAGCAGTACTTC.

This clonotype occurred a few times. The V and J genes are TRBV5-1 and TRBJ2-7; D is perhaps TRBD1 (6 bases). This CDR3 has 15 residues. V was pared by 0 bases and J by 2 bases, with 12 bases between. Per the germline V gene, CDR1 is SGHRS and CDR2 is YFSETQ. The CDR3 region has the DNA TGCGCCAGCAGCTTGGCAGGGGACCCCGCCTACGAGCAGTACTTC. Its translation: CASSLAGDPAYEQYF.

This clonotype was seen only a few times. The chain joins TRBV28 to TRBJ1-2; tentative D call: TRBD1 (6 bases). The germline CDR1 and CDR2 sequences are MDHEN and SYDVKM. The CDR3 loop spans 14 amino acids. V lost 5 bases, J lost 3 bases, and 13 bases lay in between. Here the CDR3 DNA reads TGTGCCAGCAGTCCGTATTCAGGGGACTATGGCTACACCTTC. Translated, it gives CASSPYSGDYGYTF.

This chain joins TRBV6-5 and TRBJ2-1, with a possible D match to TRBD2 (6 bases). V was trimmed by 4 bases and J by 4 bases, leaving 11 bases between them. CDR1 is MNHEY and CDR2 is SVGAGI in the germline V gene. The CDR3 runs to 14 residues. CDR3 sequence: CASSSSGEYNEQFF. CDR3 coding DNA: TGTGCCAGCAGTTCGTCGGGGGAGTACAATGAGCAGTTCTTC.

The gene calls are TRBV9 and TRBJ2-5; TRBD1 is a possible D gene (6 bases). The CDR3 has 14 amino acids. Germline V CDR1 and CDR2: SGDLS, YYNGEE. Deletions cut 0 bases from V and 1 base from J, with 7 bases between. The CDR3 protein is CASSVEGGQETQYF. Written as DNA, the CDR3 is TGTGCCAGCAGCGTAGAAGGGGGCCAAGAGACCCAGTACTTC.

J is TRBJ1-1 and V is TRBV7-9, with TRBD1 as a possible D gene (5 bases). V lost 6 bases to trimming and J lost 1 base, with 15 bases between them. This CDR3 has 15 amino acids. The germline CDR1 and CDR2 sequences are SEHNR and FQNEAQ (reference sequence). For the CDR3, the DNA is TGTGCCAGCAGGGCCGAGGGGTATTGGAACACTGAAGCTTTCTTT. As protein: CASRAEGYWNTEAFF.

The chain uses TRBV28 and TRBJ2-7; D unclear. The CDR3 sequence is 13 residues long. V lost 2 bases to trimming and J lost 3 bases, with 8 bases between them. Germline CDR1 is MDHEN and CDR2 is SYDVKM. CDR3 residues: CASSLDGNYEQYV. The CDR3, as DNA: TGTGCCAGCAGTTTAGACGGAAACTACGAGCAGTACGTC.

This clonotype was seen a handful of times. The chain has TRBV19 and TRBJ1-1, with a possible D match to TRBD1 (5 bases). The germline CDR1 and CDR2 sequences are LNHDA and SQIVND (reference sequence). The CDR3 covers 16 residues. Trimming shortened V by 5 bases and J by 5 bases, and 21 bases separated the two germline ends. Here the CDR3 DNA reads TGTGCCAGTAGTTTAGCCGGGGCTCCCCTAGGGACTGAAGCTTTCTTT. Amino acid sequence: CASSLAGAPLGTEAFF.

The chain carries TRBV7-9 and TRBJ1-4; no definite D call. This CDR3 comprises 17 residues. Trimming pared 5 bases from V and 8 bases from J, leaving 24 bases between. In germline, CDR1 is SEHNR, CDR2 FQNEAQ (reference sequence). CDR3 nucleotide sequence: TGTGCCAGCAGCAGAAAACCTGGTGGGATCGGTTTGGAAAAACTGTTTTTT. Residues: CASSRKPGGIGLEKLFF.

The V and J genes are TRBV28 and TRBJ1-5; no reliable D call. V lost 3 bases and J lost 1, with 7 bases in between. CDR3 length: 14 residues. Germline V CDR1 and CDR2: MDHEN, SYDVKM. The CDR3 DNA sequence: TGTGCCAGCAGTTTGGTTGGCAGCAATCAGCCCCAGCATTTT. Protein: CASSLVGSNQPQHF. Supplemented by reference TRBV28 and TRBJ1-5, the full variable domain reads DVKVTQSSRYLVKRTGEKVFLECVQDMDHENMFWYRQDPGLGLRLIYFSYDVKMKEKGDIPEGYSVSREKKERFSLILESASTNQTSMYLCASSLVGSNQPQHFGDGTRLSIL.

This clonotype was recorded many times. This sequence joins TRBV12-3 or TRBV12-4 and TRBJ1-2, with 7 bases matching TRBD1. The CDR3 extends over 15 amino acids. J was trimmed by 3 bases and V by 7 bases; bases with no gene match: 11. In nucleotides, the CDR3 is TGTGCCAGCACAGGGGGGGCAGGCTGGGACTATGGCTACACCTTC. It encodes CASTGGAGWDYGYTF.

The rearrangement links TRBV7-9 to TRBJ2-1; TRBD1 aligns across 7 bases. The CDR3 spans 16 residues. V dropped 6 bases and J dropped 3; count of bases not matched to a gene: 11. Germline CDR1 and CDR2: SEHNR and FQNEAQ (reference sequence). The CDR3 loop reads CASRPQGKRLYNEQFF. CDR3 sequence (DNA): TGTGCCAGCAGGCCACAGGGGAAGAGGCTCTACAATGAGCAGTTCTTC.

This clonotype was detected many times. This rearrangement joins TRBV5-1 to TRBJ1-1; 9 positions agree with TRBD1. J was trimmed by 4 bases and V by 4 bases; bases with no gene match: 5. Germline assignment: CDR1 SGHRS and CDR2 YFSETQ. The CDR3 totals 14 residues. The CDR3 here is CASSPGQGSTEAFF. CDR3 nucleotide sequence: TGCGCCAGCAGCCCCGGACAGGGGAGCACTGAAGCTTTCTTT.